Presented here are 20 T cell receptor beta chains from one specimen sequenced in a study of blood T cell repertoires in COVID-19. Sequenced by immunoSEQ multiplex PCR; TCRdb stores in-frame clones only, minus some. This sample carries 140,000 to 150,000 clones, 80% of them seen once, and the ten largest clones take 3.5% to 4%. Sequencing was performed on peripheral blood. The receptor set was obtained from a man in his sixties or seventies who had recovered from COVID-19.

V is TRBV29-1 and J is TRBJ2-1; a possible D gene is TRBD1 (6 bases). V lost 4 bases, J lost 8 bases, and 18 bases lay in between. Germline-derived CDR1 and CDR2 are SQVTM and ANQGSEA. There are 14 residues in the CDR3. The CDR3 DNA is TGCAGCGTTGGTCTAACAGGGCGAGGCTATGAGCAGTTCTTC. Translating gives CSVGLTGRGYEQFF.

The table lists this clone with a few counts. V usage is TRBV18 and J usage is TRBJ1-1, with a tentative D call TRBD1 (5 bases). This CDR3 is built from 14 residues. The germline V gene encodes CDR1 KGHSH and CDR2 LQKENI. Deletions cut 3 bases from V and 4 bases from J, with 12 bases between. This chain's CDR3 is CASSPRDSGTEAFF. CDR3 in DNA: TGTGCCAGCTCACCCCGGGACTCCGGCACTGAAGCTTTCTTT.

The CDR3 coding sequence is TGCAGCGCTACAGGGGGCACAGATACGCAGTATTTT. Translation: CSATGGTDTQYF. V usage is TRBV29-1 and J usage is TRBJ2-3, with 7 bases fitting TRBD1. The ends lost 7 bases at V and 1 base at J; junction bases unmatched: 2. The CDR3 is 12 residues long. Looked up from germline, CDR1 is SQVTM and CDR2 is ANQGSEA.

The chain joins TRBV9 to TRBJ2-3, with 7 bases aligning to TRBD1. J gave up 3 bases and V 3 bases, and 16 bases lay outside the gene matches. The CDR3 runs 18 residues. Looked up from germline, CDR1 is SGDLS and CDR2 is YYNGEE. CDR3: CASSETGSGLRGTDTQYF. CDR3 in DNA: TGTGCCAGCAGCGAGACAGGGTCAGGACTCCGGGGAACAGATACGCAGTATTTT.

Here the CDR3 DNA reads TGTGCCAGCCGCCGACTAGCGGACGAGCAGTACTTC. This encodes CASRRLADEQYF. This chain links TRBV2 with TRBJ2-7; 9 nucleotides line up with TRBD2. The CDR3 runs 12 residues. From germline, CDR1 is SNHLY and CDR2 FYNNEI. V lost 8 bases to trimming and J lost 5 bases; unmatched junction nucleotides: 4. Combining the CDR3 with reference TRBV2 and TRBJ2-7 gives the whole variable domain EPEVTQTPSHQVTQMGQEVILRCVPISNHLYFYWYRQILGQKVEFLVSFYNNEISEKSEIFDDQFSVERPDGSNFTLKIRSTKLEDSAMYFCASRRLADEQYFGPGTRLTVT.

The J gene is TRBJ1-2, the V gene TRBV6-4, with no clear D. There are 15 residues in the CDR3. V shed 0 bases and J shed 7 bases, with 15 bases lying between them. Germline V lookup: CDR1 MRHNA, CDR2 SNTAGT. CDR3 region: CASSDSTPPPFGYTF. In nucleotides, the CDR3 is TGTGCCAGCAGTGACTCGACACCACCCCCCTTTGGCTACACCTTC.

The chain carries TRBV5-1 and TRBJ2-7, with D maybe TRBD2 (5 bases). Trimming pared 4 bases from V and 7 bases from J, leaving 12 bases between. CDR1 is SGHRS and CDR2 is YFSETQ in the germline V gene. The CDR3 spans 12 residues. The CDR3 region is CASSLRTGEQYF. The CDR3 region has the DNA TGCGCCAGCAGCCTCCGGACGGGGGAGCAGTACTTC.

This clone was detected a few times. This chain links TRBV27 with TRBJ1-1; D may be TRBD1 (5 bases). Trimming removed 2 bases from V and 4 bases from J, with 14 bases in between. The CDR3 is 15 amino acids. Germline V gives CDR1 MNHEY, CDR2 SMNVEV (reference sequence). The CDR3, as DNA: TGTGCCAGCAGTTTAGGGGCAGGGTTTCGCACTGAAGCTTTCTTT. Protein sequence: CASSLGAGFRTEAFF.

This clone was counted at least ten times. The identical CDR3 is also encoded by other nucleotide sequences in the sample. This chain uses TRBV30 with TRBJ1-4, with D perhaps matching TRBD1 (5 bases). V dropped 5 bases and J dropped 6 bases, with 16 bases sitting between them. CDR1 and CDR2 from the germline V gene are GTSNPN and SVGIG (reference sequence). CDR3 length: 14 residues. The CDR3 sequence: CAWEMGQSDEKLFF. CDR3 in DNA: TGTGCCTGGGAAATGGGGCAATCAGATGAAAAACTGTTTTTT.

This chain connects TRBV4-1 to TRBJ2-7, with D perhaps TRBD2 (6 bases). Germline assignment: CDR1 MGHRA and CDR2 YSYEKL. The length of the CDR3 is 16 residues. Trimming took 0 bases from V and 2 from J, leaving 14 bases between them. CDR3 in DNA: TGCGCCAGCAGCCAAGATCCGGGGAGGCGAACCTACGAGCAGTACTTC. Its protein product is CASSQDPGRRTYEQYF.

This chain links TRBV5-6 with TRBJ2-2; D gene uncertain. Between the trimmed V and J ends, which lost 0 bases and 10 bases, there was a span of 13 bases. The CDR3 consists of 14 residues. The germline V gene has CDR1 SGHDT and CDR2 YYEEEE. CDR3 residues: CASSLVYSAEELFF. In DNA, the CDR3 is TGTGCCAGCAGCTTGGTGTACTCCGCCGAGGAGCTGTTTTTT.

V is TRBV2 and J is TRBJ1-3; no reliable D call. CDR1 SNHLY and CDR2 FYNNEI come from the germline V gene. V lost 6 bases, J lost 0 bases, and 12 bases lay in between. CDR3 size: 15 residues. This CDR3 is CASRPDGISGNTIYF. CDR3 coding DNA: TGTGCCAGCAGACCTGACGGGATCTCTGGAAACACCATATATTTT.

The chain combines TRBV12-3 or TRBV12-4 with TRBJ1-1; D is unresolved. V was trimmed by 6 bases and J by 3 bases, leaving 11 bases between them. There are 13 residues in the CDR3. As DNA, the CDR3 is TGTGCCAGCAGCCTTACTTTGGACACTGAAGCTTTCTTT. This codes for CASSLTLDTEAFF.

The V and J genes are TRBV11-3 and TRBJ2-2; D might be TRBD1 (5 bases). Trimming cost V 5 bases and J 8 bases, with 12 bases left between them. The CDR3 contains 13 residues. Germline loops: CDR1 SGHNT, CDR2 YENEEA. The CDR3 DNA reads TGTGCCAGCAGCCCTAGGGGCAGGGGGGAGCTGTTTTTT. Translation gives CASSPRGRGELFF.

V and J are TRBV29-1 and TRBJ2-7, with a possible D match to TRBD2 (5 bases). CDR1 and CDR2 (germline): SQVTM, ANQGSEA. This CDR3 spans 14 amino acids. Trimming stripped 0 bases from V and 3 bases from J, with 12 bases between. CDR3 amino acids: CSVEDSVGGYEQYF. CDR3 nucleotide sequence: TGCAGCGTTGAAGACTCTGTAGGAGGCTACGAGCAGTACTTC.

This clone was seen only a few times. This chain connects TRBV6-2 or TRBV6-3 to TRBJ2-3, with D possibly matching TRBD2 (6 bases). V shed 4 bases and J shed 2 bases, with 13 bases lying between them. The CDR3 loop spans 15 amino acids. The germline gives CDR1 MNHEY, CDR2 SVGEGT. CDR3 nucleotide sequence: TGTGCCAGCAGTTTGCGGGACGTAATCACAGATACGCAGTATTTT. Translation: CASSLRDVITDTQYF.

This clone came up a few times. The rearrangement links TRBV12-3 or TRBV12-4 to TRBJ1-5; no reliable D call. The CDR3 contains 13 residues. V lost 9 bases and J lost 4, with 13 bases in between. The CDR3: CASSTGGNQPQHF. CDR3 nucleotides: TGTGCCAGTTCGACGGGTGGGAATCAGCCCCAGCATTTT.

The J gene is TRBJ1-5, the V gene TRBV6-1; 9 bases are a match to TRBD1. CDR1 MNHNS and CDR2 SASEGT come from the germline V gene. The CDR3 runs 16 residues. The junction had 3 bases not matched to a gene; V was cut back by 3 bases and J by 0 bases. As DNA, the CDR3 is TGTGCCAGCAGTGAGGGACAGGGACTTAGCAATCAGCCCCAGCATTTT. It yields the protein CASSEGQGLSNQPQHF.

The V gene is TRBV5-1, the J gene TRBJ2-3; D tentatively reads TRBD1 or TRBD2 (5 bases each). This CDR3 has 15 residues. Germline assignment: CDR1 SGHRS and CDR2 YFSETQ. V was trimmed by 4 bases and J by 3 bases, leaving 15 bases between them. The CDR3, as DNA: TGCGCCAGCAGCCTGGGGCCGGGAACGACAGATACGCAGTATTTT. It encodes CASSLGPGTTDTQYF.

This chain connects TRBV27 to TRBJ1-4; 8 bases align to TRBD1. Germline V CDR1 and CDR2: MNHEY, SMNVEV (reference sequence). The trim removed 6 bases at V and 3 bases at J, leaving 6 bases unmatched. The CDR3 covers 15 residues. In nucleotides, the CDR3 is TGTGCCAGCAGAGCAAGACAGGGGTCTAATGAAAAACTGTTTTTT. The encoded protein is CASRARQGSNEKLFF. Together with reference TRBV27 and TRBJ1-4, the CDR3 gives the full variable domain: EAQVTQNPRYLITVTGKKLTVTCSQNMNHEYMSWYRQDPGLGLRQIYYSMNVEVTDKGDVPEGYKVSRKEKRNFPLILESPSPNQTSLYFCASRARQGSNEKLFFGSGTQLSVL.